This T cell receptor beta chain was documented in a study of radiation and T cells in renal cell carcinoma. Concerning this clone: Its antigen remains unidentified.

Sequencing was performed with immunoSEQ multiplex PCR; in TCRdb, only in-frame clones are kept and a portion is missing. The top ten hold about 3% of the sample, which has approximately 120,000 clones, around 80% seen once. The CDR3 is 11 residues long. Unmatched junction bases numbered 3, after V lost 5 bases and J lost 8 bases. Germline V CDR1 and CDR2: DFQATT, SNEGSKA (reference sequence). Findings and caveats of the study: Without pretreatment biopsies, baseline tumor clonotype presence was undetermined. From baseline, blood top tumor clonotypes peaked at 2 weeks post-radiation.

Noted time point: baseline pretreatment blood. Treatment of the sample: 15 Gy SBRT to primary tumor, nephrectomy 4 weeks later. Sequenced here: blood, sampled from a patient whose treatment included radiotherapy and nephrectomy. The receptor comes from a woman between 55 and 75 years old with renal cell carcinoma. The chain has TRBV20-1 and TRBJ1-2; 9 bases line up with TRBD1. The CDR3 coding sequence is TGCAGTGCTCCCGACAGGGGGGGCTACACCTTC. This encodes CSAPDRGGYTF.